This TCR beta chain comes out of a study of OX40 agonist ivuxolimab in advanced cancers. Data came from immunoSEQ multiplex PCR; TCRdb stores just in-frame clones and leaves some out. The table lists about 65,000 clones, roughly 87% of them singletons, with approximately 0.39% in the top ten. This CDR3 contains 14 residues. Trimming stripped 2 bases from V and 0 bases from J, with 5 bases between. Germline V gene lookup returns CDR1 MGHRA and CDR2 YSYEKL. This TCR derives from an adult with an advanced solid tumor such as melanoma, head and neck, liver or kidney cancer. Sample: CD4+ or CD8+ T cells sorted from blood, taken in a trial of the OX40 agonist ivuxolimab. The chain couples TRBV4-1 to TRBJ1-3; D remains unclear. CDR3 amino acids: CASSQPGSGNTIYF. In DNA, the CDR3 is TGCGCCAGCAGCCAACCAGGCTCTGGAAACACCATATATTTT.